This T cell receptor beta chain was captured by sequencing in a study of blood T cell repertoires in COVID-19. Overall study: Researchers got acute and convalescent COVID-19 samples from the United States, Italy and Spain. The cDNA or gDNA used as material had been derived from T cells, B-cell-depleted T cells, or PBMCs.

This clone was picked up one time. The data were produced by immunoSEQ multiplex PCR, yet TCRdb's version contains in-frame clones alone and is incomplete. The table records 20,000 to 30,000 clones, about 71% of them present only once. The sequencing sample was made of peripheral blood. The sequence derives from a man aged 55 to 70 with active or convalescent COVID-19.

The DNA for the CDR3 is TGTGCCAGCAGCTTAGTTAGTGGGAGATCGGCAGATACGCAGTATTTT. This sequence encodes CASSLVSGRSADTQYF. This chain links TRBV11-2 with TRBJ2-3; possibly TRBD2 for D (5 bases). Germline loops: CDR1 SGHAT, CDR2 FQNNGV. Trimming removed 1 base at V and 4 bases at J, with 15 bases between. This CDR3 comprises 16 residues.